These 9 T cell receptor beta chains were sequenced from one sample in a study of radiation and T cells in renal cell carcinoma. Only in-frame clones appear in the TCRdb table, and some are missing; sequencing was by immunoSEQ multiplex PCR. Among tens of thousands of clones listed, over 65% were seen once. The time point was: baseline pretreatment blood. The treatment here: 15 Gy SBRT to primary tumor, nephrectomy 4 weeks later. The specimen was blood, collected from a patient whose treatment included radiotherapy and nephrectomy. All receptors come from a man in his 60s with renal cell carcinoma.

The chain employs TRBV11-2 and TRBJ2-3, with unresolved D. Germline lookup yields CDR1 SGHAT and CDR2 FQNNGV. Trimming shortened V by 4 bases and J by 4 bases, and 15 bases separated the two germline ends. The length of the CDR3 is 15 residues. CDR3: CASSSRWSGADTQYF. CDR3 nucleotide sequence: TGTGCCAGCAGCTCGAGATGGAGTGGCGCAGATACGCAGTATTTT. Using reference TRBV11-2 and TRBJ2-3 for the parts outside the CDR3, the full variable domain is EAGVAQSPRYKIIEKRQSVAFWCNPISGHATLYWYQQILGQGPKLLIQFQNNGVVDDSQLPKDRFSAERLKGVDSTLKIQPAKLEDSAVYLCASSSRWSGADTQYFGPGTRLTVL.

This clone was seen more than once but under ten times. J is TRBJ2-2 and V is TRBV5-1, with 7 positions matching TRBD1. The CDR3 runs 16 residues. Germline assignment: CDR1 SGHRS and CDR2 YFSETQ. V shed 0 bases, J shed 4 bases, and the junction held 6 bases outside the gene matches. The CDR3 DNA reads TGCGCCAGCAGCTTGGGCCTGAAGGGGGCCACCGGGGAGCTGTTTTTT. Its translation: CASSLGLKGATGELFF.

The V call is TRBV29-1, the J call TRBJ1-2, with 9 bases that match TRBD1. The germline gives CDR1 SQVTM, CDR2 ANQGSEA. This CDR3 comprises 14 residues. The J segment lost 4 bases and the V segment lost 2 bases, leaving 5 bases of the junction unmatched. The CDR3 region is CSVETGGWGYGYTF. The CDR3 DNA sequence: TGCAGCGTTGAAACAGGGGGCTGGGGCTATGGCTACACCTTC. Based on the CDR3 plus reference TRBV29-1 and TRBJ1-2, the full variable domain is SAVISQKPSRDICQRGTSLTIQCQVDSQVTMMFWYRQQPGQSLTLIATANQGSEATYESGFVIDKFPISRPNLTFSTLTVSNMSPEDSSIYLCSVETGGWGYGYTFGSGTRLTVV.

CDR3 DNA sequence: TGCGCCAGCAGTAGCGGGGACATCTCCTATGGCTACACCTTC. Its translation is CASSSGDISYGYTF. The chain uses TRBV5-1 and TRBJ1-2, with TRBD1 as a possible D gene (6 bases). Germline V gene sequence: CDR1 SGHRS, CDR2 YFSETQ. Trimming cost V 5 bases and J 4 bases, with 15 bases left between them. This CDR3 spans 14 amino acids.

This clone was detected only a few times. The V call is TRBV7-2, the J call TRBJ1-1, with 7 bases aligning to TRBD1. Trimming at V came to 2 bases and at J to 6 bases, leaving 3 bases not matched to a gene. The CDR3 is 13 amino acids. The germline V gene encodes CDR1 SGHTA and CDR2 FQGNSA. CDR3 sequence (DNA): TGTGCCAGCAGCTTACAGGGGGAGGCTGAAGCTTTCTTT. Protein: CASSLQGEAEAFF.

This sequence joins TRBV28 and TRBJ1-5, with D uncertain. Trimming shortened V by 9 bases and J by 0 bases, and 15 bases separated the two germline ends. The CDR3 runs to 15 residues. Germline-derived CDR1 and CDR2 are MDHEN and SYDVKM. CDR3 residues: CASYSGSSSNQPQHF. The CDR3 coding sequence is TGTGCCAGTTACTCAGGCAGTTCTAGCAATCAGCCCCAGCATTTT.

This chain uses TRBV20-1 with TRBJ2-5, with D unclear. The CDR3 is 10 residues long. V was cut by 8 bases and J by 1 base, with 5 bases left in between. The germline gives CDR1 DFQATT, CDR2 SNEGSKA (reference sequence). CDR3 sequence (DNA): TGCAGTTGGTCCCAAGAGACCCAGTACTTC. It specifies CSWSQETQYF.

The gene calls are TRBV6-5 and TRBJ2-7; 8 nucleotides match TRBD2. From germline, CDR1 is MNHEY and CDR2 SVGAGI. The V segment lost 6 bases and the J segment 3 bases; nucleotides outside the gene matches: 10. This CDR3 has 15 residues. The CDR3 DNA reads as TGTGCCAGCAGACTGGCCGGGACTAGAGGCTACGAGCAGTACTTC. It translates to CASRLAGTRGYEQYF.

The chain links TRBV19 to TRBJ1-2; no clear D. Germline CDR1 is LNHDA and CDR2 is SQIVND (reference sequence). The CDR3 contains 12 residues. V lost 1 base, J lost 4 bases, and 4 bases lay in between. The CDR3 here is CASSIASYGYTF. CDR3 nucleotides: TGTGCCAGTAGTATAGCCAGCTATGGCTACACCTTC.